The T cell receptor beta chain under discussion was sequenced for a study of cytomegalovirus exposure and HLA in healthy donors. The ends were cut back, 1 base at V and 11 bases at J, with 11 bases in the middle. The germline V gene encodes CDR1 SEHNR and CDR2 FQNEAQ (reference sequence). This CDR3 contains 12 residues. With 60 Vbeta and 13 Jbeta primers, the PCR was carried out. TCRdb keeps only in-frame clones here, not all; method: immunoSEQ multiplex PCR. The sample shows about 150,000 clones, more than 75% of them seen only once. Sampled while nominally healthy, donors likely had unrecorded immune exposures.

The chain combines TRBV7-9 with TRBJ1-1, with D perhaps matching TRBD1 (5 bases). Material: PBMCs. This TCR came from a young man in good health and CMV-seropositive. The CDR3 region is CASSLESGWAFF. The DNA of the CDR3 is TGTGCCAGCAGCTTAGAATCAGGGTGGGCTTTCTTT. The variable domain in full, completed from reference TRBV7-9 and TRBJ1-1, reads DTGVSQNPRHKITKRGQNVTFRCDPISEHNRLYWYRQTLGQGPEFLTYFQNEAQLEKSRLLSDRFSAERPKGSFSTLEIQRTEQGDSAMYLCASSLESGWAFFGQGTRLTVV.